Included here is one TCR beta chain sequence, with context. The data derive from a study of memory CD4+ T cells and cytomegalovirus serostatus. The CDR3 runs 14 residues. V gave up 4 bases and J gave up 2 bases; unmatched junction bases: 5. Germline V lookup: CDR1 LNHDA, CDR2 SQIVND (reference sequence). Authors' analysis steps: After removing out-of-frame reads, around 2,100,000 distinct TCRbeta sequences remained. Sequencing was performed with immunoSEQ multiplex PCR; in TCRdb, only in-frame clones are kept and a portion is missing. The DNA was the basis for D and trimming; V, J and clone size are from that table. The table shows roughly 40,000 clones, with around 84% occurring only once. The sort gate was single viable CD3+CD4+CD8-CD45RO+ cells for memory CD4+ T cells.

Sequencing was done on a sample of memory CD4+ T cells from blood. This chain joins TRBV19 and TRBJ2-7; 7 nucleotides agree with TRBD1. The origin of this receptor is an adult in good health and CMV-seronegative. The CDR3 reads CASSTGTAAYEQYF. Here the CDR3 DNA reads TGTGCCAGTAGTACCGGGACAGCTGCCTACGAGCAGTACTTC. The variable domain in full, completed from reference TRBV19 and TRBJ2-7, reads DGGITQSPKYLFRKEGQNVTLSCEQNLNHDAMYWYRQDPGQGLRLIYYSQIVNDFQKGDIAEGYSVSREKKESFPLTVTSAQKNPTAFYLCASSTGTAAYEQYFGPGTRLTVT.